Listed here are 22 T cell receptor beta chains from one sample, sequenced in a study of identical twins. TCRdb redid the calling of the 5' RACE reads with MiXCR, one entry per CDR3 protein. The data hold approximately 890,000 distinct CDR3 sequences, with 9% to 15% observed a single time. The sample was also linked to a second study, of yellow fever vaccine responses in identical twins.

The sequencing sample was made of PBMCs. These receptor sequences come from a woman aged 18-29 years in good health.

Only a few counts were recorded for this clonotype. This chain joins TRBV7-8 and TRBJ2-1; no firm D call. CDR1 is SGHVS and CDR2 is FQNEAQ in the germline V gene. Between the trimmed V and J ends, which lost 5 bases and 15 bases, there was a span of 17 bases. The CDR3 totals 12 residues. The CDR3 DNA follows: TGTGCCAGCAGCCGAAGTACCCATACAACGTTCTTC. Residues: CASSRSTHTTFF.

This clonotype has just a few counts. The chain links TRBV6-2 or TRBV6-3 to TRBJ2-1, with 12 positions matching TRBD2. The junction had 6 bases not matched to a gene; V was cut back by 6 bases and J by 3 bases. Germline CDR1 reads MNHEY; CDR2 reads SVGEGT. The CDR3 is 16 amino acids. CDR3 in DNA: TGTGCCAGCAGCTGGACTAGCGGGAATAACTACAATGAGCAGTTCTTC. This codes for CASSWTSGNNYNEQFF.

CDR3 loop: CASSLELHRANTGELFF. In DNA form, the CDR3 reads TGTGCCAGCAGCTTAGAACTACATCGTGCGAACACCGGGGAGCTGTTTTTT. V gene TRBV11-2 combines with J gene TRBJ2-2; D not resolved. Germline lookup yields CDR1 SGHAT and CDR2 FQNNGV. V was clipped by 0 bases and J by 0 bases, with 11 bases between them. The CDR3 covers 17 residues.

This clonotype was seen a few times. J is TRBJ2-1 and V is TRBV19; the D gene is possibly TRBD1 (6 bases). The germline CDR1 and CDR2 sequences are LNHDA and SQIVND (reference sequence). The CDR3 covers 14 residues. Trimming shortened V by 5 bases and J by 6 bases, and 14 bases separated the two germline ends. CDR3 sequence reads: CASSAQGPFNEQFF. The CDR3 nucleotides read TGTGCCAGTAGTGCTCAGGGGCCCTTCAATGAGCAGTTCTTC.

As concerns this clonotype: A read error is possible here, since a much larger clone lies one base away. The chain carries TRBV9 and TRBJ1-1; D is undetermined. V was trimmed by 7 bases and J by 7 bases, leaving 20 bases between them. The germline V gene encodes CDR1 SGDLS and CDR2 YYNGEE. The CDR3 has 14 residues. The CDR3 spells CASVLGPLPLEAFF. The CDR3 nucleotides are TGTGCCAGCGTGTTGGGTCCTCTTCCTCTTGAAGCTTTCTTT.

The sample holds a few counts of this clonotype. J is TRBJ2-6 and V is TRBV12-3 or TRBV12-4; D gene unclear. The CDR3 is 16 residues long. Trimming left V 5 bases short and J 1 base short, with 12 bases between. The CDR3 here is CASSSHAGSGANVLTF. The CDR3 nucleotides read TGTGCCAGCAGTAGCCACGCAGGATCTGGGGCCAACGTCCTGACTTTC.

This clonotype was recorded at least ten times. The chain recombines TRBV12-3 or TRBV12-4 with TRBJ2-7; D uncertain. The length of the CDR3 is 12 residues. The V end was cut by 6 bases, the J end by 4 bases, with 10 bases between. The CDR3 region has the DNA TGTGCCAGCAGCCTAGGACGATACGAGCAGTACTTC. Amino acids: CASSLGRYEQYF.

The gene calls are TRBV28 and TRBJ2-2; 7 bases align to TRBD1. This CDR3 spans 14 amino acids. V lost 7 bases and J lost 4; bases outside the gene matches: 6. Germline V lookup: CDR1 MDHEN, CDR2 SYDVKM. The CDR3 sequence is CASTQTGLTGELFF. CDR3 coding DNA: TGTGCCAGCACCCAGACAGGGCTCACCGGGGAGCTGTTTTTT.

The V gene is TRBV6-2 or TRBV6-3, the J gene TRBJ2-2; 9 bases line up with TRBD2. The CDR3 spans 17 residues. The V and J ends lost 1 base and 5 bases, in that order; junction bases with no gene match: 8. The germline gives CDR1 MNHEY, CDR2 SVGEGT. For the CDR3, the DNA is TGTGCCAGCAGTTACTTGGTGGGACTAGCTTTTACCGGGGAGCTGTTTTTT. As protein: CASSYLVGLAFTGELFF.

This clonotype was seen more than once but under ten times. This rearrangement joins TRBV11-2 to TRBJ1-2; D is undetermined. The CDR3 totals 15 residues. Trimming took off 1 base at V and 4 bases at J, with 13 bases between the two ends. Germline V gives CDR1 SGHAT, CDR2 FQNNGV. CDR3 sequence: CASSLATDGTYGYTF. The CDR3 bases are TGTGCCAGCAGCTTAGCAACGGACGGAACCTATGGCTACACCTTC.

The chain couples TRBV10-3 to TRBJ2-2, with no clear D. V was clipped by 7 bases and J by 5 bases, with 14 bases between them. The CDR3 consists of 14 residues. Germline V CDR1 and CDR2: ENHRY, SYGVKD. This CDR3 reads CAINSGSGTGELFF. CDR3 nucleotide sequence: TGTGCCATCAATTCGGGTAGTGGGACCGGGGAGCTGTTTTTT.

Concerning this clonotype itself: The junction departs from the called germline gene at one end, perhaps through a read error. The J gene is TRBJ2-1, the V gene TRBV5-1; 8 bases are shared with TRBD2. The CDR3 sequence is 15 residues long. Looked up from germline, CDR1 is SGHRS and CDR2 is YFSETQ. CDR3: CASGLVAGRRNEQFF. Written as DNA, the CDR3 is TGCGCCAGCGGCTTGGTAGCGGGAAGGCGGAATGAGCAGTTCTTC.

The chain is built from TRBV2 and TRBJ1-1; no clear D gene. V lost 5 bases and J lost 4, with 14 bases in between. Per germline, CDR1 SNHLY and CDR2 FYNNEI. The CDR3 sequence is 14 residues long. The CDR3 sequence: CASSPWAPGTEAFF. CDR3 DNA sequence: TGTGCCAGCAGTCCTTGGGCCCCGGGCACTGAAGCTTTCTTT.

This clonotype was observed at least ten times. The V and J genes are TRBV5-1 and TRBJ2-5; 10 bases are a match to TRBD1. The germline V gene has CDR1 SGHRS and CDR2 YFSETQ. The CDR3 is 15 amino acids. The V segment lost 4 bases and the J segment 5 bases; nucleotides outside the gene matches: 8. The CDR3: CASSTWGQGMETQYF. CDR3 sequence (DNA): TGCGCCAGCAGCACCTGGGGACAGGGGATGGAGACCCAGTACTTC.

This clonotype turned up a few times. The rearrangement uses TRBV7-8 and TRBJ2-7; 9 bases agree with TRBD1. Looked up from germline, CDR1 is SGHVS and CDR2 is FQNEAQ. Unmatched junction bases numbered 2, after V lost 1 base and J lost 4 bases. The CDR3 spans 14 residues. CDR3 in DNA: TGTGCCAGCAGCTTAGTGGACAGGGGATACGAGCAGTACTTC. It yields the protein CASSLVDRGYEQYF.

In this sample, this clonotype turned up a few times. The V and J genes are TRBV5-6 and TRBJ2-1, with a tentative D call TRBD1 (5 bases). This CDR3 is 15 amino acids long. V gave up 6 bases and J gave up 5 bases, with 18 bases separating them. Germline CDR1 and CDR2: SGHDT and YYEEEE. The CDR3 protein is CASTPGWEGNNEQFF. CDR3 DNA: TGTGCCAGCACCCCAGGGTGGGAAGGTAACAATGAGCAGTTCTTC.

The sample holds a few counts of this clonotype. The chain links TRBV5-1 to TRBJ2-1, with D maybe TRBD2 (5 bases). The CDR3 has 14 amino acids. V dropped 0 bases and J dropped 7 bases, with 11 bases sitting between them. CDR1 and CDR2 (germline): SGHRS, YFSETQ. DNA for the CDR3: TGCGCCAGCAGCTTGGCCGATACGGGGAATGAGCAGTTCTTC. It translates to CASSLADTGNEQFF.

This clonotype was seen more than once but under ten times. The chain is built from TRBV5-6 and TRBJ1-2; D call uncertain. Germline assignment: CDR1 SGHDT and CDR2 YYEEEE. V dropped 6 bases and J dropped 2 bases, with 11 bases sitting between them. The CDR3 is 13 residues long. The CDR3 bases are TGTGCCAGCAAGGGAGTAGGGAACTATGGCTACACCTTC. Amino acids: CASKGVGNYGYTF.

The chain links TRBV9 to TRBJ1-1; TRBD1 agrees at 7 bases. Germline V gene lookup returns CDR1 SGDLS and CDR2 YYNGEE. Trimming took 3 bases from V and 5 from J; bases not matched to a gene: 13. The CDR3 consists of 16 residues. CDR3 residues: CASSARTDRERTEAFF. Here the CDR3 DNA reads TGTGCCAGCAGCGCCCGGACCGACAGGGAGCGGACTGAAGCTTTCTTT. Looking up the rest from reference TRBV9 and TRBJ1-1 gives the full variable domain: DSGVTQTPKHLITATGQRVTLRCSPRSGDLSVYWYQQSLDQGLQFLIQYYNGEERAKGNILERFSAQQFPDLHSELNLSSLELGDSALYFCASSARTDRERTEAFFGQGTRLTVV.

V gene TRBV10-3 combines with J gene TRBJ2-1, with a possible D match to TRBD2 (6 bases). The CDR3 has 13 residues. Trimming cost V 10 bases and J 5 bases, with 15 bases left between them. Germline CDR1 is ENHRY and CDR2 is SYGVKD. DNA of the CDR3: TGTGCCAATCGTAGGGACTCAGACAATGAGCAGTTCTTC. This encodes CANRRDSDNEQFF.

The chain has TRBV20-1 and TRBJ1-6, with D maybe TRBD1 (5 bases). The CDR3 loop spans 16 amino acids. Germline CDR1 DFQATT, CDR2 SNEGSKA (reference sequence). V lost 0 bases and J lost 6, with 15 bases in between. Written as DNA, the CDR3 is TGCAGTGCTAGAGATTCCAGGGTCTTAAGTAATTCACCCCTCCACTTT. This encodes CSARDSRVLSNSPLHF.

The chain carries TRBV3-1 and TRBJ2-5; no clear D. Germline assignment: CDR1 LGHDT and CDR2 YNNKEL (reference sequence). CDR3 length: 13 amino acids. V shed 3 bases and J shed 2 bases, with 7 bases lying between them. The CDR3 DNA sequence: TGTGCCAGCAGCCAGGGAAAGCAAGAGACCCAGTACTTC. Translating gives CASSQGKQETQYF.